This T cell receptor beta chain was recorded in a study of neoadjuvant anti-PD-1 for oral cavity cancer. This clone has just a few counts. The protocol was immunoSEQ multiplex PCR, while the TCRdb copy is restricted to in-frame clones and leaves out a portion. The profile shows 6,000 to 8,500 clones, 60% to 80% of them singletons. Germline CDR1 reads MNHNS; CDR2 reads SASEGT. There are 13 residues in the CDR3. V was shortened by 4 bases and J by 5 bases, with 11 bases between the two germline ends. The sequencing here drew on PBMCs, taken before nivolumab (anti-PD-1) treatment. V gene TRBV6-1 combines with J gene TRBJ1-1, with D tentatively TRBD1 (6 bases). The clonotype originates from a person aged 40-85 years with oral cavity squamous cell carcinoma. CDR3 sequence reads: CASSVHRDTEAFF. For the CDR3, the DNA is TGTGCCAGCAGTGTACACAGGGATACTGAAGCTTTCTTT.